The clone carrying this TCR beta chain was observed a few times. The antigen is undetermined. This sample is drawn from a study of OX40 agonist ivuxolimab in advanced cancers. Study-level background: Averaging roughly 60 years in age, with a range of roughly 20 to 79, the cohort was approximately 87% male. Eligibility rules accepted prior anti-PD-1, anti-PD-L1 or anti-CTLA-4 therapy, and around 40% had some. Points from the study as a whole: At 0.1 to 3.0 mg/kg and by week 6, CD4+ and CD8+ T cells in the blood had expanded clonally. Some nonresponders additionally presented with little normalized T-cell clonal expansion.

Libraries were prepared by immunoSEQ multiplex PCR; TCRdb keeps only in-frame clonotypes and omits some of them. The sample shows about 76,000 clones, 65% to 90% of them seen only once. The TCR comes from an adult with an advanced solid tumor such as melanoma, head and neck, liver or kidney cancer. The material sequenced was CD4+ or CD8+ T cells sorted from blood, taken in a trial of the OX40 agonist ivuxolimab.

The CDR3 coding sequence is TGCAGCGTGGGAGCGGGGGAGCTCACAGATACGCAGTATTTT. It yields the protein CSVGAGELTDTQYF. V gene TRBV29-1 combines with J gene TRBJ2-3; 8 bases match TRBD2. The length of the CDR3 is 14 residues. CDR1 is SQVTM and CDR2 is ANQGSEA in the germline V gene. J lost 2 bases, V lost 6 bases, and 7 bases had no gene match.